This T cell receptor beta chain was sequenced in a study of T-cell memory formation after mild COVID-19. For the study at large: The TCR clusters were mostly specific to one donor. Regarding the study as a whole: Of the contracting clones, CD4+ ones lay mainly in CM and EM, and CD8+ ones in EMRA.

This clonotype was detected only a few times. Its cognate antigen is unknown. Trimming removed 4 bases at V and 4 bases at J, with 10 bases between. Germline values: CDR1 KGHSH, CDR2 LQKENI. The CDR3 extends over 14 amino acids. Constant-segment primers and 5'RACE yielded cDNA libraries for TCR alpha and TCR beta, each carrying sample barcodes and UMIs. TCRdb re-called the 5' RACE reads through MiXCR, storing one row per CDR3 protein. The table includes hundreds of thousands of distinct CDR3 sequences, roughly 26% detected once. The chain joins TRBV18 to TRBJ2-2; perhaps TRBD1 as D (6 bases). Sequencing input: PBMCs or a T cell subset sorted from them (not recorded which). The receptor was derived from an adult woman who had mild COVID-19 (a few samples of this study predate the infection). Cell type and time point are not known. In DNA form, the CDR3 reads TGTGCCAGCTCACAGGACAGAATCACCGGGGAGCTGTTTTTT. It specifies CASSQDRITGELFF.